This TCR beta chain stems from a study of blood T cell repertoires in COVID-19. Study at large: PBMCs, B-cell-depleted T cells, or T cells provided the cDNA or gDNA that made up the material.

Seattle's enrolled individuals joined amid active infection and were then monitored longitudinally. The authors' processing: Nucleated cell counts were estimated from reference gene primer amplification. Using immunoSEQ multiplex PCR, the repertoire was profiled, and TCRdb retains in-frame clones only, with some absent. That table is the source of V, J and clone size, and D and trimming were worked out from the DNA. The sample lists roughly 150,000 clones; 80% to 90% were seen once. Germline V lookup: CDR1 SGHTA, CDR2 FQGNSA. This CDR3 has 12 amino acids. This receptor was identified in an elderly woman with COVID-19, enrolled during active disease. Sequenced sample: peripheral blood. The V gene is TRBV7-2, the J gene TRBJ1-2; TRBD1 is a possible D gene (6 bases). The CDR3, as DNA: TGTGCTACCGGGGGGCCAAACTATGGCTACACCTTC. This sequence encodes CATGGPNYGYTF.